These 18 T cell receptor beta chains share one sample of origin, sequenced in a study of OX40 agonist ivuxolimab in advanced cancers. Sequencing was performed with immunoSEQ multiplex PCR; in TCRdb, only in-frame clones are kept and a portion is missing. Seen here are about 80,000 clones, almost 85% observed once, and the top ten hold roughly 25%. The material was CD4+ or CD8+ T cells sorted from blood, obtained in a trial of the OX40 agonist ivuxolimab. The receptors come from an adult with an advanced solid tumor such as melanoma, head and neck, liver or kidney cancer.

The chain combines TRBV5-1 with TRBJ2-7; the D gene is possibly TRBD2 (6 bases). Germline V lookup: CDR1 SGHRS, CDR2 YFSETQ. Deletions cut 2 bases from V and 2 bases from J, with 14 bases between. This CDR3 has 15 amino acids. CDR3 nucleotides: TGCGCCAGCAGCTTCGGAACGGGAGAGGCCTACGAGCAGTACTTC. Protein: CASSFGTGEAYEQYF. The full variable domain, completed using reference TRBV5-1 and TRBJ2-7, is KAGVTQTPRYLIKTRGQQVTLSCSPISGHRSVSWYQQTPGQGLQFLFEYFSETQRNKGNFPGRFSGRQFSNSRSEMNVSTLELGDSALYLCASSFGTGEAYEQYFGPGTRLTVT.

The rearrangement links TRBV6-1 to TRBJ2-7; D ambiguous. Germline V lookup: CDR1 MNHNS, CDR2 SASEGT. The V gene lost 3 bases and the J gene lost 2 bases, with 14 bases spanning the gap. This CDR3 spans 15 amino acids. The CDR3 DNA is TGTGCCAGCAGTGAGAGGAACACCATTCCCTACGAGCAGTACTTC. Residues: CASSERNTIPYEQYF.

V usage is TRBV4-1 and J usage is TRBJ1-4; no clear D gene. Looked up from germline, CDR1 is MGHRA and CDR2 is YSYEKL. The CDR3 spans 17 residues. V lost 2 bases and J lost 0, with 13 bases in between. The CDR3 protein is CASSQLTLGATNEKLFF. The CDR3, as DNA: TGCGCCAGCAGCCAACTCACGTTAGGTGCAACTAATGAAAAACTGTTTTTT.

The J gene is TRBJ2-1, the V gene TRBV18; D ambiguous. V was pared by 3 bases and J by 8 bases, with 8 bases between. The CDR3 has 12 residues. CDR1 KGHSH and CDR2 LQKENI come from the germline V gene. CDR3 DNA: TGTGCCAGCTCACCCGTTCCCGATGAGCAGTTCTTC. Translated: CASSPVPDEQFF.

This chain joins TRBV10-1 and TRBJ2-7, with 10 bases matching TRBD2. This CDR3 spans 16 amino acids. V shed 1 base, J shed 2 bases, and the junction held 5 bases outside the gene matches. In germline, CDR1 is WNHNN, CDR2 SYGVQD (reference sequence). CDR3 nucleotide sequence: TGCGCCAGCAGTGAGTTTTTAGCGGGGGGTACCTACGAGCAGTACTTC. It specifies CASSEFLAGGTYEQYF.

This chain connects TRBV10-3 to TRBJ2-1, with TRBD2 matching over 7 bases. This CDR3 contains 14 residues. CDR1 is ENHRY, CDR2 SYGVKD, per germline. With V trimmed by 6 bases and J by 5 bases, 7 bases remained unmatched. The CDR3 sequence: CAIRQTSRDNEQFF. The CDR3 bases are TGTGCCATCAGACAGACTAGCAGAGACAATGAGCAGTTCTTC.

The rearrangement joins TRBV6-6 to TRBJ2-7; D possibly corresponds to TRBD1 (6 bases). Per germline, CDR1 MNHNY and CDR2 SVGAGI (reference sequence). This CDR3 is built from 14 residues. Deletions cut 6 bases from V and 2 bases from J, with 14 bases between. DNA of the CDR3: TGTGCCAGCAGATCCCGCGGACAGACCTACGAGCAGTACTTC. Amino acids: CASRSRGQTYEQYF.

The chain is built from TRBV13 and TRBJ2-7, with TRBD1 matching 7 bases. This CDR3 comprises 16 residues. CDR1 and CDR2 (germline): PRHDT, FYEKMQ (reference sequence). V was clipped by 5 bases and J by 3 bases; unmatched bases: 13. The CDR3 region is CASSGTGTAGFYEQYF. In DNA, the CDR3 is TGTGCCAGCAGCGGTACCGGGACAGCTGGTTTCTACGAGCAGTACTTC.

There are a few counts of this clone. The chain recombines TRBV7-9 with TRBJ1-2; D may be TRBD1 (6 bases). The CDR3 is 16 residues long. V was pared by 4 bases and J by 0 bases, with 15 bases between. Germline V gene lookup returns CDR1 SEHNR and CDR2 FQNEAQ (reference sequence). The DNA for the CDR3 is TGTGCCAGCAGCTGGGCTTTGACAGGAACTAACTATGGCTACACCTTC. Translation: CASSWALTGTNYGYTF.

The V call is TRBV5-1, the J call TRBJ1-2, with D possibly TRBD1 on 5 matching bases. Germline lookup yields CDR1 SGHRS and CDR2 YFSETQ. Deletions cut 0 bases from V and 2 bases from J, with 8 bases between. There are 14 residues in the CDR3. In DNA form, the CDR3 reads TGCGCCAGCAGCTTGGGACAGCTCAACTATGGCTACACCTTC. Its protein is CASSLGQLNYGYTF.

This chain uses TRBV5-6 with TRBJ1-2, with a possible D match to TRBD1 (6 bases). V lost 4 bases and J 4 bases, leaving 17 bases between the germline ends. Germline CDR1 is SGHDT and CDR2 is YYEEEE. This CDR3 has 15 residues. The CDR3 sequence is CASSPGTTGSYGYTF. The CDR3 region has the DNA TGTGCCAGCAGCCCAGGGACGACAGGCTCCTATGGCTACACCTTC. The whole variable domain, filled in from reference TRBV5-6 and TRBJ1-2, reads DAGVTQSPTHLIKTRGQQVTLRCSPKSGHDTVSWYQQALGQGPQFIFQYYEEEERQRGNFPDRFSGHQFPNYSSELNVNALLLGDSALYLCASSPGTTGSYGYTFGSGTRLTVV.

The table lists this clone with a count of one. The chain recombines TRBV4-2 with TRBJ2-7; D is possibly TRBD1 (6 bases). Germline V lookup: CDR1 LGHNA, CDR2 YNFKEQ. V lost 3 bases to trimming and J lost 4 bases, with 16 bases between them. CDR3 length: 15 residues. The CDR3 DNA reads TGTGCCAGCAGCCATCTCCTACGAGACAGGTACGAGCAGTACTTC. Encoded protein: CASSHLLRDRYEQYF.

The chain carries TRBV7-2 and TRBJ1-5, with 7 bases that match TRBD1. There are 15 residues in the CDR3. V dropped 7 bases and J dropped 7; count of bases not matched to a gene: 13. CDR1 and CDR2 (germline): SGHTA, FQGNSA. The CDR3, as DNA: TGTGCCAGCACCCCGGGGGGGGCCAGGGGGCAGCCCCAGCATTTT. This gives the protein CASTPGGARGQPQHF.

The rearrangement links TRBV6-5 to TRBJ2-7, with no clear D. V was pared by 10 bases and J by 3 bases, with 10 bases between. This CDR3 region has 11 residues. Germline loops: CDR1 MNHEY, CDR2 SVGAGI. The CDR3 is CANIFVYEQYF. CDR3 coding DNA: TGTGCCAACATATTCGTCTACGAGCAGTACTTC.

J is TRBJ1-3 and V is TRBV7-2; 8 bases align to TRBD1. CDR1 and CDR2 (germline): SGHTA, FQGNSA. The ends lost 5 bases at V and 0 bases at J; junction bases unmatched: 3. CDR3 size: 15 residues. The CDR3 region has the DNA TGTGCCAGCAGCACGACAGGGGACTCTGGAAACACCATATATTTT. It is translated as CASSTTGDSGNTIYF.

The sample holds a few counts of this clone. This sequence joins TRBV6-6 and TRBJ1-2; the match to TRBD1 covers 8 bases. The CDR3 runs 14 residues. The germline gives CDR1 MNHNY, CDR2 SVGAGI (reference sequence). V trimming: 5 bases; J trimming: 4 bases; junction bases outside the gene matches: 6. CDR3: CASSRGQGSYGYTF. CDR3 nucleotides: TGTGCCAGCAGTCGCGGACAGGGAAGCTATGGCTACACCTTC.

This rearrangement joins TRBV5-6 to TRBJ2-7, with 7 bases matching TRBD1. The CDR3 contains 16 residues. Germline CDR1 and CDR2: SGHDT and YYEEEE. V trimming: 0 bases; J trimming: 8 bases; junction bases outside the gene matches: 14. The CDR3 DNA reads TGTGCCAGCAGCTTGGGCCCGAATGACAGAGGGGGCAAGCAGTACTTC. Encoded protein: CASSLGPNDRGGKQYF.

The chain uses TRBV5-6 and TRBJ1-2; D is undetermined. Between the trimmed V and J ends, which lost 0 bases and 5 bases, there was a span of 5 bases. The CDR3 has 12 amino acids. CDR1 and CDR2 from the germline V gene are SGHDT and YYEEEE. CDR3 DNA: TGTGCCAGCAGCTTGGAACCTTATGGCTACACCTTC. Translation: CASSLEPYGYTF.